This record looks at one T cell receptor beta chain sequence and its context. The sample is drawn from a study of control samples from healthy donors and cancer patients. The CDR3 sequence is 13 residues long. The V gene's germline CDR1 is SGHTA and CDR2 FQGTGA. The ends lost 0 bases at V and 11 bases at J; junction bases unmatched: 6. Sequencing used immunoSEQ multiplex PCR; TCRdb keeps in-frame clones, though not all of them. The table has some 150,000 clones, 80% to 95% seen once. The V and J genes are TRBV7-3 and TRBJ2-7; 8 positions match TRBD2. Sequencing was done on a sample of blood. The receptor's source is a man aged 25-40 years in good health. The DNA for the CDR3 is TGTGCCAGCAGCTTAACTAGCGGGACAAACAAGTACTTC. Its translation is CASSLTSGTNKYF.